This passage covers 2 T cell receptor beta chains from one sample sequenced in a study of identical twins. TCRdb itself ran the 5' RACE reads through MiXCR, one entry per CDR3 protein. The table includes under 900,000 distinct CDR3 sequences, about 20% detected once. The same sample was also studied in work on T cells expressing NK-cell markers.

Material for sequencing was PBMCs. The receptors here all came from a woman between 18 and 29 years old in good health.

V gene TRBV9 combines with J gene TRBJ2-2; D remains ambiguous. The CDR3 loop spans 12 amino acids. CDR1 SGDLS and CDR2 YYNGEE come from the germline V gene. V lost 5 bases and J lost 6, with 8 bases in between. CDR3 DNA: TGTGCCAGCAGGTCCCGACCCGGGGAGCTGTTTTTT. Protein product: CASRSRPGELFF.

Only a few counts were recorded for this clonotype. The gene calls are TRBV28 and TRBJ1-5; D ambiguous. The CDR3 is 12 amino acids. Germline assignment: CDR1 MDHEN and CDR2 SYDVKM. Between the trimmed V and J ends, which lost 1 base and 9 bases, there was a span of 7 bases. CDR3 nucleotide sequence: TGTGCCAGCAGTTTATCAGGTCGGCCCCAGCATTTT. This sequence encodes CASSLSGRPQHF.